The 17 T cell receptor beta chains below all came from one sample that was sequenced in a study of blood T cells in healthy people across ages. Next came a second PCR, run for about 6 to 12 cycles, which used a sample-barcoded 5' primer along with a J-beta primer mix. TCRdb reprocessed the 5' RACE reads via MiXCR and lists one record per CDR3 protein. Here the sample spans roughly 800,000 distinct CDR3 sequences, roughly 25% being singletons. The sample also formed part of further work on T cells of mothers and their children.

Sequenced input: blood. These receptors were obtained from a boy aged 5-17 years in good health.

This clonotype was counted a few times. This chain uses TRBV28 with TRBJ2-7; D ambiguous. The CDR3 is made up of 12 amino acids. The germline gives CDR1 MDHEN, CDR2 SYDVKM. The ends were cut back, 8 bases at V and 3 bases at J, with 11 bases in the middle. The CDR3 loop reads CASGRLFYEQYF. The CDR3 DNA sequence: TGTGCCAGCGGACGCTTATTCTACGAGCAGTACTTC.

The CDR3 nucleotides read TGTGCCAGCAGCTTAGTGCAGGGCGGGGTTCCCTACAATGAGCAGTTCTTC. This sequence encodes CASSLVQGGVPYNEQFF. This rearrangement joins TRBV7-2 to TRBJ2-1; a possible D gene is TRBD2 (6 bases). The CDR3 covers 17 residues. Trimming removed 1 base from V and 2 bases from J, with 15 bases in between. The germline V gene encodes CDR1 SGHTA and CDR2 FQGNSA.

J is TRBJ2-1 and V is TRBV20-1, with TRBD1 identical over 8 bases. With 5 bases clipped from V and 12 bases from J, the junction kept 18 bases outside the gene matches. CDR1 is DFQATT and CDR2 is SNEGSKA in the germline V gene (reference sequence). The CDR3 extends over 15 amino acids. CDR3 coding DNA: TGCAGTGCTCAGCGCCGGGACAGGCCCCGGGGTGGGCAGTTCTTC. Its protein product is CSAQRRDRPRGGQFF.

The rearrangement joins TRBV20-1 to TRBJ1-1; a weak D match, TRBD1 (6 bases). Per the germline V gene, CDR1 is DFQATT and CDR2 is SNEGSKA (reference sequence). CDR3 length equals 16 residues. The V end was cut by 6 bases, the J end by 0 bases, with 20 bases between. CDR3 residues: CSASPRGLVMNTEAFF. As DNA, the CDR3 is TGCAGTGCCTCCCCCAGGGGACTCGTAATGAACACTGAAGCTTTCTTT.

The sample holds many counts of this clonotype. The J gene is TRBJ2-7, the V gene TRBV20-1; TRBD1 matches 7 bases. Per germline, CDR1 DFQATT and CDR2 SNEGSKA (reference sequence). V gave up 3 bases and J gave up 1 base; unmatched junction bases: 6. The CDR3 runs 14 residues. CDR3 residues: CSASRQGPSYEQYF. CDR3 nucleotide sequence: TGCAGTGCTAGCAGACAGGGACCATCCTACGAGCAGTACTTC.

The J gene is TRBJ2-2, the V gene TRBV5-5; D is ambiguous. Per the germline V gene, CDR1 is SGHKS and CDR2 is YYEKEE (reference sequence). The V and J ends lost 2 bases and 3 bases respectively, with 17 bases between them. The CDR3 totals 17 residues. The CDR3 loop is CASSFRESRKDTGELFF. The DNA of the CDR3 is TGTGCCAGCAGCTTTCGAGAATCAAGGAAGGACACCGGGGAGCTGTTTTTT.

CDR3 nucleotides: TGTGCCAGCAGTGTTACTGGATCTCGCCCCAATCAGCCCCAGCATTTT. It specifies CASSVTGSRPNQPQHF. V and J are TRBV6-4 and TRBJ1-5; D remains unclear. V lost 4 bases and J lost 3, with 16 bases in between. The CDR3 totals 16 residues. The germline gives CDR1 MRHNA, CDR2 SNTAGT.

This rearrangement joins TRBV7-2 to TRBJ1-1, with D possibly TRBD1 on 6 matching bases. The germline V gene encodes CDR1 SGHTA and CDR2 FQGNSA. The CDR3 is made up of 15 amino acids. V shed 4 bases and J shed 3 bases, with 15 bases lying between them. The CDR3 sequence: CASSWATGYDTEAFF. The CDR3 DNA follows: TGTGCCAGCAGCTGGGCTACAGGGTATGACACTGAAGCTTTCTTT.

This rearrangement joins TRBV6-5 to TRBJ1-2; D is ambiguous. V dropped 1 base and J dropped 2 bases, with 8 bases sitting between them. Per the germline V gene, CDR1 is MNHEY and CDR2 is SVGAGI. The CDR3 has 14 residues. The DNA for the CDR3 is TGTGCCAGCAGTTACTTGGGTCAGAACTATGGCTACACCTTC. Its translation: CASSYLGQNYGYTF.

In its sample, this clonotype was seen a few times. The chain combines TRBV6-2 or TRBV6-3 with TRBJ1-1, with D unresolved. CDR1 is MNHEY, CDR2 SVGEGT, per germline. Trimming removed 6 bases from V and 0 bases from J, with 8 bases in between. There are 13 residues in the CDR3. CDR3 sequence reads: CASSTVMNTEAFF. The DNA for the CDR3 is TGTGCCAGCAGCACGGTAATGAACACTGAAGCTTTCTTT.

The chain has TRBV5-5 and TRBJ2-2; maybe TRBD1 (5 bases). Germline CDR1 is SGHKS and CDR2 is YYEKEE (reference sequence). This CDR3 region has 14 residues. V gave up 2 bases and J gave up 5 bases, with 10 bases separating them. The CDR3 region has the DNA TGTGCCAGCAGCTTTGGACAAACTACCGGGGAGCTGTTTTTT. Translated, it gives CASSFGQTTGELFF.

This clonotype was counted between two and nine times. The genes are TRBV29-1 and TRBJ2-7, with a weak D call TRBD1 (6 bases). Trimming stripped 1 base from V and 2 bases from J, with 12 bases between. This CDR3 region has 14 residues. Germline CDR1 and CDR2: SQVTM and ANQGSEA. DNA for the CDR3: TGCAGCGTTGAAGGGCGACAGGTGCCCTACGAGCAGTACTTC. This encodes CSVEGRQVPYEQYF.

In its sample, this clonotype was seen a few times. The DNA is left out, because the CDR3 cannot be placed on it with certainty; the CDR3 is given as TCRdb lists it. The chain has TRBV6-5 and TRBJ2-3; the D segment call TRBD2 is taken from the table without a DNA check. The CDR3 adds up to 16 amino acids, both ends counted. The V gene's germline CDR1 is MNHEY and CDR2 SVGAGI. CDR3 region: CASSTSTGGVSDTQYF.

The V call is TRBV20-1, the J call TRBJ1-3; unclear D gene. This CDR3 is 17 amino acids long. Germline-derived CDR1 and CDR2 are DFQATT and SNEGSKA (reference sequence). V was clipped by 2 bases and J by 3 bases, with 20 bases between them. The CDR3 protein is CSARPPVPDPNGNTIYF. CDR3 bases: TGCAGTGCTAGACCCCCAGTGCCAGACCCGAATGGAAACACCATATATTTT.

This chain uses TRBV7-2 with TRBJ2-5, with TRBD1 identical over 7 bases. Trimming cost V 5 bases and J 2 bases; bases outside gene matches: 11. CDR1 and CDR2 from the germline V gene are SGHTA and FQGNSA. The CDR3 is 16 residues long. The DNA for the CDR3 is TGTGCCAGCAGCACAGGGACAGCTCCACTTCAAGAGACCCAGTACTTC. Translated, it gives CASSTGTAPLQETQYF. The variable domain in full, completed from reference TRBV7-2 and TRBJ2-5, reads GAGVSQSPSNKVTEKGKDVELRCDPISGHTALYWYRQSLGQGLEFLIYFQGNSAPDKSGLPSDRFSAERTGGSVSTLTIQRTQQEDSAVYLCASSTGTAPLQETQYFGPGTRLLVL.

The chain joins TRBV12-3 or TRBV12-4 to TRBJ2-5; D possibly matches TRBD1 or TRBD2 (5 bases each). The V gene lost 2 bases and the J gene lost 5 bases, with 9 bases spanning the gap. CDR3 size: 13 residues. CDR3 sequence reads: CASSLSGTETQYF. CDR3 coding DNA: TGTGCCAGCAGTTTATCAGGGACGGAGACCCAGTACTTC.

This clonotype has just a few counts. The rearrangement uses TRBV27 and TRBJ1-4; 7 nucleotides match TRBD1. Germline CDR1 reads MNHEY; CDR2 reads SMNVEV (reference sequence). The CDR3 is 15 amino acids. Trimming removed 3 bases from V and 8 bases from J; junction bases left unmatched: 9. The CDR3 bases are TGTGCCAGCAGTTTGATCGACAGGGTCGACGAAAAACTGTTTTTT. Translating gives CASSLIDRVDEKLFF.